This T cell receptor beta chain was identified in a study of cytomegalovirus exposure and HLA in healthy donors. Findings and limits, study-wide: Rarity held for most TCR sequences, but there were some public TCRs that occurred in many donors.

To note about this clone: Its antigen is unknown.

Germline-derived CDR1 and CDR2 are SEHNR and FQNEAQ (reference sequence). The CDR3 has 14 amino acids. V was pared by 2 bases and J by 9 bases, with 3 bases of the junction left unmatched. Primers included in the PCR were 60 Vbeta and 13 Jbeta primers. Some clones are missing from TCRdb's copy, which holds only in-frame ones; the method was immunoSEQ multiplex PCR. The table shows 160,000 or so clones, with about three quarters occurring only once. This sequence originates from a female donor in good health and CMV-seronegative. V usage is TRBV7-9 and J usage is TRBJ1-6; 8 bases fit TRBD1. The sequenced sample was PBMCs. CDR3 amino acids: CASSLPGGISPLHF. CDR3 nucleotides: TGTGCCAGCAGCTTACCAGGGGGCATTTCACCCCTCCACTTT. Complete variable domain (other parts from reference TRBV7-9 and TRBJ1-6): DTGVSQNPRHKITKRGQNVTFRCDPISEHNRLYWYRQTLGQGPEFLTYFQNEAQLEKSRLLSDRFSAERPKGSFSTLEIQRTEQGDSAMYLCASSLPGGISPLHFGNGTRLTVT.